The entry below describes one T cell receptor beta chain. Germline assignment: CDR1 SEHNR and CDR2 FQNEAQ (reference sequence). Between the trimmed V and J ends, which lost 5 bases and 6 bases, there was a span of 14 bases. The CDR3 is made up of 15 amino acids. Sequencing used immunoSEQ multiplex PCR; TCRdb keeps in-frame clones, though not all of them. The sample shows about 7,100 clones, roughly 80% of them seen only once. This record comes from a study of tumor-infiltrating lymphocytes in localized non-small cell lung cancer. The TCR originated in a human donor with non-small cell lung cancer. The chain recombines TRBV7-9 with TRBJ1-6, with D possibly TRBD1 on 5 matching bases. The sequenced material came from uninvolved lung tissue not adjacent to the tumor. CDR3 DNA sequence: TGTGCCAGCAGCCAACGGGGGATTACTAATTCACCCCTCCACTTT. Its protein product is CASSQRGITNSPLHF.